A selection of T cell receptor beta chains follows, all from one sample in a study of technical replicates of blood from a few donors. Sequenced by immunoSEQ multiplex PCR; TCRdb stores in-frame clones only, minus some. The sample lists more than 75,000 clones; 96% were seen once. Sequencing was done on a sample of T cells isolated from PBMCs. The receptor source for this set is a human donor in good health. Each CDR3 is given with its conserved first and last residue. The D gene is left open where the match is weak. Clone size is given for some rows only: seen once, a few or many times, or a class if the clone is expanded.

clone_size j_call v_call d_call cdr3_nt cdr3_aa
- TRBJ1-2 TRBV29-1 - TGCAGCGTTCAGGTTGGCTATGGCTACACCTTC CSVQVGYGYTF
- TRBJ1-5 TRBV30 TRBD1 TGTGCCTGGAGCCTGGGACAGGGTAGGAATCAGCCCCAGCATTTT CAWSLGQGRNQPQHF
- TRBJ2-1 TRBV25-1 - TGTGCCAGCCGCCAAACAGGGAAGGATGAGCAGTTCTTC CASRQTGKDEQFF
- TRBJ2-7 TRBV19 - TGTGCCAGTAGTATTGAACGGGAGTTAACCTACGAGCAGTACTTC CASSIERELTYEQYF
- TRBJ2-7 TRBV7-2 - TGTGCCAGCAGCTTAGGGTACGGGAATGCCTACGAGCAGTACTTC CASSLGYGNAYEQYF
- TRBJ2-7 TRBV6-5 - TGTGCCAGTGGCGGACATCAGTCCTACGAGCAGTACTTC CASGGHQSYEQYF
- TRBJ2-1 TRBV7-9 - TGTGCCAGCAGCTCACTCCTTAACTCCTACAATGAGCAGTTCTTC CASSSLLNSYNEQFF
- TRBJ2-5 TRBV2 TRBD2 TGTGCCAGCATAAGCGGGAGGGCCGTGTTAGAGACCCAGTACTTC CASISGRAVLETQYF
- TRBJ1-2 TRBV9 - TGTGCCAGCAGCGTAGCTATTGCCCCACAGGGCGGCTACACCTTC CASSVAIAPQGGYTF
- TRBJ1-2 TRBV4-3 - TGCGCCAGCAGCCTGTCCCGGGACATTTATGGCTACACCTTC CASSLSRDIYGYTF
- TRBJ1-1 TRBV4-2 TRBD1 TGTGCCAGCAGCCAAGAGGACAGGGGAGGGACTGAAGCTTTCTTT CASSQEDRGGTEAFF
- TRBJ2-1 TRBV5-1 TRBD1 TGCGCCAGCAGAACCGGGACAGGCTCCTACAATGAGCAGTTCTTC CASRTGTGSYNEQFF
- TRBJ2-1 TRBV19 TRBD2 TGTGCCAGTAGTAGTCCTCTAGCGGGAGGGAACAATGAGCAGTTCTTC CASSSPLAGGNNEQFF
- TRBJ2-1 TRBV6-5 TRBD2 TGTGCCAGCAGTTACGCCGGGACGGGGGGCAATGAGCAGTTCTTC CASSYAGTGGNEQFF
- TRBJ2-2 TRBV7-9 TRBD2 TGTGCCAGCAGCATCGGACTAGCGGGAGTTTCCGGGGAGCTGTTTTTT CASSIGLAGVSGELFF
- TRBJ2-1 TRBV11-3 - TGTGCCAGCAGCTTAATCGGGAGCTCCTACAATGAGCAGTTCTTC CASSLIGSSYNEQFF
- TRBJ2-7 TRBV4-1 TRBD1 TGCGCCAGCAGCCAAGAACAGGGGGCCTACGAGCAGTACTTC CASSQEQGAYEQYF
- TRBJ1-2 TRBV18 - TGTGCCAGCTCACCAGTCCTGGGGCTCTACACCTTC CASSPVLGLYTF
few TRBJ1-1 TRBV5-4 TRBD1 TGTGCCAGCAGACCGACAGGGCTGAACACTGAAGCTTTCTTT CASRPTGLNTEAFF
- TRBJ2-5 TRBV6-5 - TGTGCCAGCAGTTACGAGGCAAGGCAGACCCAGTACTTC CASSYEARQTQYF
- TRBJ2-7 TRBV6-1 TRBD2 TGTGCCAGCAGTGATCTAGCGGGAGTACAGAACGAGCAGTACTTC CASSDLAGVQNEQYF
- TRBJ1-1 TRBV7-9 TRBD1 TGTGCCAGCAGCTTGTTGGGACAGGGATTTTTCTTT CASSLLGQGFFF
once TRBJ2-5 TRBV12-5 TRBD2 TGTGCTAGTGGTTTGGGTCTAGCGGGAATGGGGGAAGAGACCCAGTACTTC CASGLGLAGMGEETQYF
- TRBJ1-5 TRBV7-9 TRBD1 TGTGCCAGCAGCCGGACAGGGGATCAGCCCCAGCATTTT CASSRTGDQPQHF
- TRBJ2-2 TRBV6-5 TRBD1 TGTGCCAGCAGTTCCGGGACAGGGGTGCCCGGGGAGCTGTTTTTT CASSSGTGVPGELFF
- TRBJ1-5 TRBV7-2 TRBD1 TGTGCCAGCAGCTTAGACAGAGACAGGGCTCAGCCCCAGCATTTT CASSLDRDRAQPQHF
- TRBJ2-7 TRBV7-7 TRBD1 TGTGCTAGCAGCCACAAATCTGCCCCGGGACAGGGTCTCTACGAGCAGTACTTC CASSHKSAPGQGLYEQYF
- TRBJ2-2 TRBV5-1 - TGCGCCAGCAGCCTGGCGGACAAATCCTACACCGGGGAGCTGTTTTTT CASSLADKSYTGELFF
- TRBJ1-1 TRBV20-1 - TGCAGTGCTAGAGATTATACTGAAGCTTTCTTT CSARDYTEAFF
- TRBJ1-4 TRBV5-1 - TGCGCCAGCAGCCTGAGGACTGACGAAAAACTGTTTTTT CASSLRTDEKLFF
- TRBJ2-1 TRBV5-4 - TGTGCAGCGGAAGATGACTACTACAATGAGCAGTTCTTC CAAEDDYYNEQFF
- TRBJ1-5 TRBV5-1 TRBD1 TGCGCCAGCAGCTTGGGGCAGGGGGATCAGCCCCAGCATTTT CASSLGQGDQPQHF
- TRBJ1-2 TRBV7-8 - TGTGCCAGCAGCCCTACAGGGCTCAGGGGCTACACCTTC CASSPTGLRGYTF
- TRBJ1-5 TRBV2 - TGTGCCAGCGACGTTGTGGACCTCTTAGGAGGGCCCCAGCATTTT CASDVVDLLGGPQHF
- TRBJ2-7 TRBV9 - TGTGCCAGCAGCGTCTCAGGACTACAGTCCTACGAGCAGTACTTC CASSVSGLQSYEQYF
- TRBJ1-2 TRBV29-1 - TGCAGCGTTGAAACCGGGGGGGGGAATGGCTACACCTTC CSVETGGGNGYTF
- TRBJ2-3 TRBV30 - TGTGCCTGGACTAGCGGCACAGATACGCAGTATTTT CAWTSGTDTQYF
- TRBJ2-5 TRBV11-2 - TGTGCCAGCAGCCCTGGGGGCCTGGAAGGCGAGACCCAGTACTTC CASSPGGLEGETQYF
- TRBJ1-1 TRBV7-2 - TGTGCCAGCAGCCCCCAGGGAATGGCGTTGAACACTGAAGCTTTCTTT CASSPQGMALNTEAFF
- TRBJ1-2 TRBV7-2 TRBD1 TGTGCCAGCAGCTTAAAAGGGGGACAGGAGGGCTATGGCTACACCTTC CASSLKGGQEGYGYTF
- TRBJ1-2 TRBV6-5 TRBD1 TGTGCCAGCGCCAGACAGGGCGTTAACTATGGCTACACCTTC CASARQGVNYGYTF
- TRBJ2-7 TRBV5-4 - TGTGCCAGCAGCTCTTCCTCAGGGGCCTACGAGCAGTACTTC CASSSSSGAYEQYF
once TRBJ2-7 TRBV27 TRBD1 TGTGCCAGCAGTTCCCTGGGGACAGGGTCCTACGAGCAGTACTTC CASSSLGTGSYEQYF
- TRBJ2-3 TRBV9 - TGTGCCAGCAGCGTAGACTCAGGGGCCACAGATACGCAGTATTTT CASSVDSGATDTQYF
- TRBJ2-2 TRBV30 TRBD2 TGTGCCTGGACGGGACTAGCGGGTCCTTTGACCGGGGAGCTGTTTTTT CAWTGLAGPLTGELFF
- TRBJ2-7 TRBV29-1 TRBD1 TGCAGCGTTGAATTGGACAGGGGAGGACACGAGCAGTACTTC CSVELDRGGHEQYF
few TRBJ2-4 TRBV7-9 TRBD2 TGTGCCAGCAGCCGAGCGGGAGGGGCCAAAAACATTCAGTACTTC CASSRAGGAKNIQYF
- TRBJ1-1 TRBV14 - TGTGCCAGCAGCCAAGAATGGAGTCATGCTTTCTTT CASSQEWSHAFF
- TRBJ1-2 TRBV28 TRBD1 TGTGCCAGCGAAAGTCGGACAGGGAGCTCTAACTATGGCTACACCTTC CASESRTGSSNYGYTF
- TRBJ1-2 TRBV7-9 - TGTGCCAGCAACCAAATCAGGGGAATCTATGGCTACACCTTC CASNQIRGIYGYTF
- TRBJ2-5 TRBV7-8 TRBD1 TGTGCCAGCTATACAGGGGGATATCAAGAGACCCAGTACTTC CASYTGGYQETQYF
- TRBJ2-7 TRBV27 - TGTGCCAGCAGTTTAAAGGGAGGAGGATTCGCCTCCTACGAGCAGTACTTC CASSLKGGGFASYEQYF
- TRBJ1-1 TRBV14 - TGTGCCAGCAGCCTCCTACTCCAGGAAAACACTGAAGCTTTCTTT CASSLLLQENTEAFF
- TRBJ2-2 TRBV7-3 TRBD1 TGTGCCAGCAGCTTAGCAGGGGGCCATACCGGGGAGCTGTTTTTT CASSLAGGHTGELFF
- TRBJ2-7 TRBV5-4 TRBD1 TGTGCCAGCAGCCCGACCGGGACAGGGAACTCCTACGAGCAGTACTTC CASSPTGTGNSYEQYF
- TRBJ1-1 TRBV2 - TGTGCCAGCCGGGACTCCTGGAACACTGAAGCTTTCTTT CASRDSWNTEAFF
- TRBJ2-7 TRBV12-5 - TGTGCTAGTGGTTTGGGTACTAGCGGCTTCAGGGGGTACGAGCAGTACTTC CASGLGTSGFRGYEQYF